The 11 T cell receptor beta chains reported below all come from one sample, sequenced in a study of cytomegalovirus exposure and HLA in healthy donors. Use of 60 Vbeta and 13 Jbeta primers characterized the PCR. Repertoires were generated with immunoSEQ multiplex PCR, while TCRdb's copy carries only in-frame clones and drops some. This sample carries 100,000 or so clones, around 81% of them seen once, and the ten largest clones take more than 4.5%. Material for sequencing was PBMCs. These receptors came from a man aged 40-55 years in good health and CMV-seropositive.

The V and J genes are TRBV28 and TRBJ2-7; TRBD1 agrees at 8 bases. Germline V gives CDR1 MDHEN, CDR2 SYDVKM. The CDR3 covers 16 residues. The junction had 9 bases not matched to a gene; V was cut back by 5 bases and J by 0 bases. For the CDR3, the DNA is TGTGCCAGCAGTCCGACCGGGACAGGTGACTCCTACGAGCAGTACTTC. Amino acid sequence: CASSPTGTGDSYEQYF.

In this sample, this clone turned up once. The CDR3 here is CASSSGLAANEQFF. The CDR3 nucleotides are TGTGCCAGCAGCTCCGGACTAGCGGCAAATGAGCAGTTCTTC. V usage is TRBV5-5 and J usage is TRBJ2-1, with 10 bases identical to TRBD2. The CDR3 is made up of 14 amino acids. V shed 3 bases, J shed 7 bases, and the junction held 4 bases outside the gene matches. Per the germline V gene, CDR1 is SGHKS and CDR2 is YYEKEE (reference sequence).

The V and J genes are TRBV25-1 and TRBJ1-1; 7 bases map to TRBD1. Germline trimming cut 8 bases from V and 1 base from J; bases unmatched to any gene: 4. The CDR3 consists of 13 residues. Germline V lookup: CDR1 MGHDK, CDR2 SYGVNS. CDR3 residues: CASQGQANTEAFF. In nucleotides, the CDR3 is TGTGCCAGCCAAGGACAGGCGAACACTGAAGCTTTCTTT.

CDR3 in DNA: TGTGCCAGCAGTCCTCTAGCGGGGGAAGAGACCCAGTACTTC. It translates to CASSPLAGEETQYF. This chain uses TRBV2 with TRBJ2-5; 10 bases agree with TRBD2. V dropped 5 bases and J dropped 3; count of bases not matched to a gene: 3. Germline V gives CDR1 SNHLY, CDR2 FYNNEI. The CDR3 consists of 14 residues.

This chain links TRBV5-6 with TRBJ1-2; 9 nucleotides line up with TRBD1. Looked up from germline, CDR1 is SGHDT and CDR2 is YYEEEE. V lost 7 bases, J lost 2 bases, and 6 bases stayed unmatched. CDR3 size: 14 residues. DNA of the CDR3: TGTGCCAGCTCAACAGGGGGCAGGAACTATGGCTACACCTTC. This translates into CASSTGGRNYGYTF.

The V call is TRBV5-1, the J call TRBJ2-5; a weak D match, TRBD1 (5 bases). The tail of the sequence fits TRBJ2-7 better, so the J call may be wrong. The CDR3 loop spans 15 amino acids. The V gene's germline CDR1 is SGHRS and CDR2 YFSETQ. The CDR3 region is CASSLGYRSNYEQYF. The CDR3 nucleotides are TGCGCCAGCAGCTTGGGTTACAGGTCGAACTACGAGCAGTACTTC.

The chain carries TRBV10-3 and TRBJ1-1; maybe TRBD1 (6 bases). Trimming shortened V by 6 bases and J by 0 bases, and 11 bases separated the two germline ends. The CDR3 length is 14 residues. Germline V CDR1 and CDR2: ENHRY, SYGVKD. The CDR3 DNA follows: TGTGCCATCAGGAGCCGGACAGTGAACACTGAAGCTTTCTTT. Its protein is CAIRSRTVNTEAFF.

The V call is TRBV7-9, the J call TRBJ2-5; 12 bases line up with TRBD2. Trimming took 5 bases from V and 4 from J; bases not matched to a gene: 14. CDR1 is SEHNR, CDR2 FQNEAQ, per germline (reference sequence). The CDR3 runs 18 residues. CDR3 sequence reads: CASSLDRRLAGVRETQYF. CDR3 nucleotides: TGTGCCAGCAGCCTCGACCGTCGACTAGCGGGAGTTCGAGAGACCCAGTACTTC.

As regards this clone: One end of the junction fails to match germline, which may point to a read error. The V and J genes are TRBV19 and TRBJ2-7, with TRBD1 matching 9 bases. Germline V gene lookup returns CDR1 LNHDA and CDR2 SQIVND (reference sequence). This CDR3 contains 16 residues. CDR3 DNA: TGTGCCAGTAGTCTTTGGGCGGGGACAGGGTCCTACGGGCAGTACTTC. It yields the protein CASSLWAGTGSYGQYF.

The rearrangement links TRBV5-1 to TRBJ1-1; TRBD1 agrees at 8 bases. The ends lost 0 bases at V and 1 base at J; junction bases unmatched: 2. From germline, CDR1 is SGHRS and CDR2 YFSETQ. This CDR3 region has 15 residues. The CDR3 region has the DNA TGCGCCAGCAGCTTGGCCGGGACAGGGAACACTGAAGCTTTCTTT. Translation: CASSLAGTGNTEAFF.

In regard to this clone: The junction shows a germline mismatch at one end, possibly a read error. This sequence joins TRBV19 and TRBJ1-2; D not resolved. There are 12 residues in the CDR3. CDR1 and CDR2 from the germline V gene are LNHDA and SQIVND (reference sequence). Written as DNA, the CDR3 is TGTGCCAGTAGTATTGCGGCTTATGGCTACGCCTTC. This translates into CASSIAAYGYAF.